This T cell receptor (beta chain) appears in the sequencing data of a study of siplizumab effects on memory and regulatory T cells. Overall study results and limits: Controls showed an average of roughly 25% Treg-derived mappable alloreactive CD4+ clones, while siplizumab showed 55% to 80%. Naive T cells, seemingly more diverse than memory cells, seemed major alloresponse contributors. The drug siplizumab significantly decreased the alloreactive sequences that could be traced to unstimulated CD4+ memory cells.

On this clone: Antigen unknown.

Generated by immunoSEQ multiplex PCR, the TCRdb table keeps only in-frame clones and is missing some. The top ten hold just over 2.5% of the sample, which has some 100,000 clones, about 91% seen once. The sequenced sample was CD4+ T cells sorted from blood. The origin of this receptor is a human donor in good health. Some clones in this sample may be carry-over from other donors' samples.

The chain's CDR3 is CASKRQGLKGETQYF. CDR3 DNA sequence: TGTGCCAGCAAGAGACAGGGGCTTAAGGGGGAGACCCAGTACTTC. The chain recombines TRBV27 with TRBJ2-5; TRBD1 matches at 8 bases. The germline CDR1 and CDR2 sequences are MNHEY and SMNVEV (reference sequence). The CDR3 has 15 residues. Trimming took 7 bases from V and 5 from J; bases not matched to a gene: 12.